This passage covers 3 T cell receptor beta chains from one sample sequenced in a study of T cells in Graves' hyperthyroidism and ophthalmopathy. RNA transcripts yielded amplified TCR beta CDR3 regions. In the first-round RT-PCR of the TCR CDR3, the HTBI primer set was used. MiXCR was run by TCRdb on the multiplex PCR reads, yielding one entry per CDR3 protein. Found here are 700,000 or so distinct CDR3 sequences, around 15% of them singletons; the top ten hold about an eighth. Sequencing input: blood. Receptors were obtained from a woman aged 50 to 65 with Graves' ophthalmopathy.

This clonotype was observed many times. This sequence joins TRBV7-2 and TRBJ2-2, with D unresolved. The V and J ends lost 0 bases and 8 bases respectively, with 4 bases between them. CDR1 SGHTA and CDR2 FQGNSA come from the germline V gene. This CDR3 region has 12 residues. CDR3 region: CASSLALGELFF. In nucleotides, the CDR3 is TGTGCCAGCAGCTTAGCTTTGGGGGAGCTGTTTTTT. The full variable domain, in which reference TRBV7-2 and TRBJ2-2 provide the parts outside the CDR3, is GAGVSQSPSNKVTEKGKDVELRCDPISGHTALYWYRQSLGQGLEFLIYFQGNSAPDKSGLPSDRFSAERTGGSVSTLTIQRTQQEDSAVYLCASSLALGELFFGEGSRLTVL.

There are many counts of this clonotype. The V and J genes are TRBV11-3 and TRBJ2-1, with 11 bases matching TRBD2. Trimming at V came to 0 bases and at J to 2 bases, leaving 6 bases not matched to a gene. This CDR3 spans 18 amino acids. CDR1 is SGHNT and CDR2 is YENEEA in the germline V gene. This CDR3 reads CASSLDRPGLAAYNEQFF. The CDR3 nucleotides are TGTGCCAGCAGCTTAGATCGCCCGGGACTAGCGGCCTACAATGAGCAGTTCTTC.

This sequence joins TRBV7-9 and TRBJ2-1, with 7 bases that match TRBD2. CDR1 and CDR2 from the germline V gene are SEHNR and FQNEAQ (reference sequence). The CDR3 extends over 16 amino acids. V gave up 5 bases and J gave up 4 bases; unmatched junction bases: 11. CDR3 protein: CASSATGREVYNEQFF. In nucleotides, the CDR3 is TGTGCCAGCAGCGCAACTGGCCGGGAGGTTTACAATGAGCAGTTCTTC.